A single count supports the clone carrying this T cell receptor (beta chain). The data belong to a study of blood T cell repertoires in COVID-19. Study-wide background: There were acute and convalescent COVID-19 samples, and they came from the United States, Italy and Spain.

V dropped 3 bases and J dropped 5 bases, with 7 bases sitting between them. CDR3 length: 12 amino acids. The germline CDR1 and CDR2 sequences are MDHEN and SYDVKM. Profiled with immunoSEQ multiplex PCR; TCRdb holds only in-frame clones, not every one. Altogether about 250,000 clones are present, around 88% being singletons, with the ten largest covering approximately 6%. The sequencing sample was made of peripheral blood. The origin of this receptor is an elderly woman with COVID-19, enrolled during active disease. V and J are TRBV28 and TRBJ1-1; D might be TRBD1 (5 bases). The CDR3 coding sequence is TGTGCCAGCAGTTTTGGGGGGACTGAAGCTTTCTTT. Translation gives CASSFGGTEAFF.